The source of this T cell receptor beta chain is a study of shared clonotypes between healthy human individuals. Study-level background: The people who gave samples were a couple of women and a few men aged 18 to 49.

Details on this clone: Its specificity is not known.

Researchers ran the assay at a deep level. TCRdb's copy holds only in-frame clones and misses some; the assay was immunoSEQ multiplex PCR. Here the sample spans about 600,000 clones, roughly 79% being singletons. The CDR3 length is 17 residues. The germline V gene encodes CDR1 SGHKS and CDR2 YYEKEE (reference sequence). Trimming took off 0 bases at V and 1 base at J, with 15 bases between the two ends. Regarding the study as a whole: Limitation of the genetic and exposure-history diversity represented came from the few donors.

V is TRBV5-5 and J is TRBJ2-3; a weak D match, TRBD2 (6 bases). The sample taken for sequencing was PBMCs. This clonotype originated in a woman between 35 and 50 years old in good health. Some clones in this sample may be carry-over from other donors' samples. The CDR3 DNA reads as TGTGCCAGCAGCTTGGTGGCGTATAGCGGTCGCACAGATACGCAGTATTTT. The encoded protein is CASSLVAYSGRTDTQYF. Filled out from reference TRBV5-5 and TRBJ2-3, the complete variable domain reads DAGVTQSPTHLIKTRGQQVTLRCSPISGHKSVSWYQQVLGQGPQFIFQYYEKEERGRGNFPDRFSARQFPNYSSELNVNALLLGDSALYLCASSLVAYSGRTDTQYFGPGTRLTVL.